This T cell receptor (beta chain) was sequenced for a study of blood T cell repertoires in COVID-19. V lost 8 bases to trimming and J lost 6 bases; unmatched junction nucleotides: 4. The CDR3 has 13 residues. Germline V gives CDR1 MNHEY, CDR2 SVGAGI. Original data processing: From reference gene primer amplification, estimates of nucleated cell counts were derived. Here immunoSEQ multiplex PCR was the method, and the copy in TCRdb shows in-frame clones only, minus some. V and J calls and clone size are given by that table; D and trimming were obtained from the DNA. The data hold a few hundred thousand clones, with around 85% observed a single time.

Sequencing was carried out using PBMCs or T cells enriched from blood (not recorded which). The chain has TRBV6-5 and TRBJ2-3; 11 bases align to TRBD2. The TCR was taken from a woman between 45 and 65 years old who had recovered from COVID-19. CDR3 residues: CASRRTSGDTQYF. DNA for the CDR3: TGTGCCAGCCGACGGACTAGCGGGGATACGCAGTATTTT.